This TCR beta chain was sequenced during a study of T cell responses to AZD1222 COVID-19 vaccine. Study observations and caveats: The span of vaccine-associated CD4 TCRs extended across spike, with dominance at 160-218 and 743-854. Nearly half of unique spike-specific TCRs reportedly avoided B.1.351 and B.1.1.7 mutated regions. Donor demographics were predominantly white British with a female majority; clonal diversity may be underestimated.

Comment on this clone: What it recognizes is unknown.

The CDR3 spans 16 residues. Trimming took 1 base from V and 9 from J, leaving 22 bases between them. Germline CDR1 is SGHDN and CDR2 is FVKESK. TCRdb keeps only in-frame clones here, not all; method: immunoSEQ multiplex PCR. The repertoire includes fewer than 200,000 clones, 88% of them detected once, and roughly a quarter sits in the top ten. It was second doses at about 4 or about 12 weeks that were pooled. This sample comprised peripheral blood, obtained 28 days after the second AZD1222 dose. The chain recombines TRBV14 with TRBJ2-7; maybe TRBD2 (6 bases). This clonotype was sampled from an adult who received the AZD1222 COVID-19 vaccine. The CDR3: CASSQGGTRLLRVQYF. The CDR3 DNA reads TGTGCCAGCAGCCAAGGCGGGACTCGATTACTACGAGTGCAGTACTTC.